The rows below give T cell receptor beta chains drawn from one sample of a study of post-analysis software for immune sequencing data. MiXCR, applied by TCRdb to the PCR reads, yields one record per CDR3 protein. This table has about 540,000 distinct CDR3 sequences, around a third appearing once. Sequenced material: blood. These receptors all come from a girl younger than 18 with multiple sclerosis. Each CDR3 is given with its conserved first and last residue. Each record gives: clone size, J gene, D gene, V gene, CDR3 protein, CDR3 DNA. A D gene is named only where the DNA matches it firmly. Clone size is given for some rows only: seen once, a few or many times, or a class if the clone is expanded.

>.|TRBJ1-2|TRBD1|TRBV12-3/TRBV12-4
CASRTGQGSNYGYTF
TGTGCCAGCAGGACGGGACAGGGTTCGAACTATGGCTACACCTTC
>few|TRBJ2-1|.|TRBV5-1
CASSGRVAEGNEQFF
TGCGCCAGCAGCGGAAGGGTCGCAGAGGGCAATGAGCAGTTCTTC
>.|TRBJ1-2|.|TRBV24-1
CATSEDSHYGYTF
TGTGCCACCAGTGAGGACAGTCACTATGGCTACACCTTC
>few|TRBJ2-7|.|TRBV6-2/TRBV6-3
CASSTTAPDPYEQYF
TGTGCCAGCAGCACGACAGCCCCGGACCCCTACGAGCAGTACTTC
>.|TRBJ1-2|.|TRBV5-5
CASSEGTAANYGYTF
TGTGCCAGCAGCGAGGGGACGGCAGCTAACTATGGCTACACCTTC
>.|TRBJ2-3|TRBD1|TRBV5-1
CASSGGQVTSTDTQYF
TGCGCCAGCAGCGGTGGACAGGTCACTAGCACAGATACGCAGTATTTT
>.|TRBJ1-2|.|TRBV12-3/TRBV12-4
CASSFGGLEGYTF
TGTGCCAGCAGTTTCGGGGGGCTTGAGGGCTACACCTTC
>few|TRBJ2-3|TRBD2|TRBV20-1
CSAPSIAGITDTQYF
TGCAGTGCTCCCTCTATAGCGGGGATCACAGATACGCAGTATTTT
>.|TRBJ2-7|TRBD2|TRBV7-2
CASSTGLAASSYEQYF
TGTGCCAGCAGCACAGGACTAGCGGCGAGCTCCTACGAGCAGTACTTC
>.|TRBJ1-2|TRBD1|TRBV12-3/TRBV12-4
CASSLLGTGPANYGYTF
TGTGCCAGCAGTTTGCTGGGGACAGGGCCTGCTAACTATGGCTACACCTTC
>once|TRBJ1-1|TRBD1|TRBV29-1
CSVYVQGVPEAFF
TGCAGCGTCTACGTACAGGGGGTCCCTGAAGCTTTCTTT
>many|TRBJ2-1|TRBD2|TRBV6-5
CASSPGGDYYNEQFF
TGTGCCAGCAGCCCGGGGGGGGACTACTACAATGAGCAGTTCTTC
>few|TRBJ2-3|TRBD2|TRBV20-1
CSARDRFSGVVDTQYF
TGCAGTGCTAGAGATCGTTTTAGCGGGGTAGTAGATACGCAGTATTTT
>.|TRBJ1-5|.|TRBV14
CASSLTHQPQHF
TGTGCCAGCAGCCTGACCCATCAGCCCCAGCATTTT
>few|TRBJ2-1|.|TRBV4-2
CASSLPGVTSYNEQFF
TGTGCCAGCAGCCTACCGGGAGTAACCTCCTACAATGAGCAGTTCTTC
>many|TRBJ2-1|.|TRBV4-2
CASRFGDGYNEQFF
TGTGCCAGCAGGTTCGGAGACGGGTACAATGAGCAGTTCTTC
>.|TRBJ2-3|TRBD2|TRBV2
CASSEFRTSGGALYTQYF
TGTGCCAGCAGTGAATTCCGGACTAGCGGGGGGGCTCTATATACGCAGTATTTT
>many|TRBJ2-7|.|TRBV29-1
CSVARGVDEQYF
TGCAGCGTTGCCAGGGGGGTCGACGAGCAGTACTTC
>.|TRBJ1-2|.|TRBV12-3/TRBV12-4
CASSLMGHGYTF
TGTGCCAGCAGTTTAATGGGTCATGGCTACACCTTC
>few|TRBJ1-6|.|TRBV6-5
CASSSRTSSPLHF
TGTGCCAGCAGCTCCCGGACATCCTCGCCCCTCCACTTT
>.|TRBJ2-2|.|TRBV24-1
CATSDWPGPGELFF
TGTGCCACCAGTGATTGGCCCGGGCCCGGGGAGCTGTTTTTT
>many|TRBJ1-6|TRBD1|TRBV6-1
CASSRGQTGISSYNSPLHF
TGTGCCAGCAGTAGGGGCCAGACAGGGATCAGCTCCTATAATTCACCCCTCCACTTT
>few|TRBJ1-1|.|TRBV7-3
CASSSETNKAFF
TGTGCCAGCAGCTCGGAGACAAACAAAGCTTTCTTT
>few|TRBJ2-5|.|TRBV7-2
CASSLVLGGEEGETQYF
TGTGCCAGCAGCTTAGTTCTGGGCGGGGAGGAGGGGGAGACCCAGTACTTC
>few|TRBJ2-2|TRBD1|TRBV2
CASRSDRVGTGELFF
TGTGCCAGCAGATCGGACAGGGTTGGAACCGGGGAGCTGTTTTTT
>.|TRBJ2-1|.|TRBV20-1
CSARPLTVFSYNEQFF
TGCAGTGCTAGACCCCTAACAGTCTTCTCCTACAATGAGCAGTTCTTC
>few|TRBJ1-1|.|TRBV4-1
CASSRYEATEAFF
TGCGCCAGCAGCCGTTACGAGGCCACTGAAGCTTTCTTT
>.|TRBJ1-1|.|TRBV7-8
CASSLAGQNTEAFF
TGTGCCAGCAGCTTAGCCGGGCAGAACACTGAAGCTTTCTTT
>few|TRBJ2-1|TRBD1|TRBV29-1
CSVDRGRNEQFF
TGCAGCGTGGACAGGGGGCGTAATGAGCAGTTCTTC
>.|TRBJ2-3|.|TRBV18
CASSPPGRTGFTDTQYF
TGTGCCAGCTCACCACCCGGCCGAACGGGGTTCACAGATACGCAGTATTTT
>.|TRBJ2-1|.|TRBV2
CASSELGYNEQFF
TGTGCCAGCAGTGAACTAGGGTACAATGAGCAGTTCTTC